The entry below describes one TCR beta chain. Its antigen is unidentified. TCRdb keeps only in-frame clones here, not all; method: immunoSEQ multiplex PCR. The sample records some 100,000 clones, 80% to 95% being singletons. The CDR3 loop spans 14 amino acids. Trimming removed 3 bases from V and 5 bases from J; junction bases left unmatched: 5. CDR1 and CDR2 (germline): SGDLS, YYNGEE. These data originate in a study of siplizumab effects on memory and regulatory T cells. Study-wide results and caveats: A minor share of alloreactive clones matched unstimulated subsets. There appeared to be greater diversity in naive T cells than in memory cells, and naive T cells seemed major contributors to the alloresponse. Whether proliferating Tregs in siplizumab cultures suppress was not functionally confirmed. Where siplizumab was present, mappable alloreactive CD4+ clones averaged 68.8% Treg-derived, compared with about 25% in controls.

This chain links TRBV9 with TRBJ2-7; 10 bases are a match to TRBD1. The TCR was taken from a human donor in good health. Input material: CD8+ T cells sorted from blood. The CDR3 sequence: CASSADRGMNEQYF. The CDR3 bases are TGTGCCAGCAGCGCGGACAGGGGGATGAACGAGCAGTACTTC.